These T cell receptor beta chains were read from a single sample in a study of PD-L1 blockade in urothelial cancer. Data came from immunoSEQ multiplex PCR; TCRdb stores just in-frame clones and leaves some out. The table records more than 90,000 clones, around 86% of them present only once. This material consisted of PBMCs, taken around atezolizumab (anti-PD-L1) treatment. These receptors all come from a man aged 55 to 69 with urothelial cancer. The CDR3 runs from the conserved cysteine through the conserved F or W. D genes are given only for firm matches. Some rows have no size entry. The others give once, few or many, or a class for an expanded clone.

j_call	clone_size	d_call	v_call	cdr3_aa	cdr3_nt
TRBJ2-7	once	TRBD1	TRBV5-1	CASSWGQGEVHEQYF	TGCGCCAGCAGTTGGGGACAGGGTGAGGTCCACGAGCAGTACTTC
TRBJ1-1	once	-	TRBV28	CASSRRDVRGIEAFF	TGTGCCAGCAGTCGGAGGGACGTCCGGGGGATCGAAGCTTTCTTT
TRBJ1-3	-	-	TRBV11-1	CASSLNSRSGNTIYF	TGTGCCAGCAGCCTGAACAGCCGCTCTGGAAACACCATATATTTT
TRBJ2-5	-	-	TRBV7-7	CASSPTRGTQETQYF	TGTGCCAGCAGCCCGACGAGGGGGACACAAGAGACCCAGTACTTC
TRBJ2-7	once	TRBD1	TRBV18	CASSPTMTGDYEQYF	TGTGCCAGCTCACCAACTATGACAGGGGACTACGAGCAGTACTTC
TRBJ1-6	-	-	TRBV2	CASRPQGLKDSPLHF	TGTGCCAGCAGGCCACAGGGCTTAAAGGATTCACCCCTCCACTTT
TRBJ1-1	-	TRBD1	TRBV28	CASSLSGTGEAFF	TGTGCCAGCAGTTTATCTGGGACAGGGGAAGCTTTCTTT
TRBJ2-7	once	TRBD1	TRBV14	CASSHQTGGYEQYF	TGTGCCAGCAGCCACCAGACAGGGGGGTACGAGCAGTACTTC
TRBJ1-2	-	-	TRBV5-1	CASSVQGGDGYTF	TGCGCCAGCAGCGTCCAGGGTGGAGACGGCTACACCTTC
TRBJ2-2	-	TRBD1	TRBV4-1	CASSLLAPGGQGNTGELFF	TGCGCCAGCAGCCTTCTCGCTCCAGGGGGACAGGGAAACACCGGGGAGCTGTTTTTT
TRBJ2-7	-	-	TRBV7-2	CASSLTRDTAYEQYF	TGTGCCAGCAGCCTTACCCGGGACACTGCATACGAGCAGTACTTC
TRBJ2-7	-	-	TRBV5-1	CASSFASIIGEDEQYF	TGCGCCAGCAGCTTCGCATCAATCATTGGGGAGGACGAGCAGTACTTC
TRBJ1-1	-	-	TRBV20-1	CRAGMNTEAFF	TGCAGGGCAGGGATGAACACTGAAGCTTTCTTT
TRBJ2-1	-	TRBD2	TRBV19	CASSSSGIVRREQFF	TGTGCCAGTAGTTCTAGCGGGATAGTACGTCGTGAGCAGTTCTTC
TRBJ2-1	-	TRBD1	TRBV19	CASRKTGDNEQFF	TGTGCCAGTAGGAAGACAGGGGACAATGAGCAGTTCTTC
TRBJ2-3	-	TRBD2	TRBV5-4	CASAEQKLAGTDTQYF	TGTGCCAGCGCCGAACAAAAGCTAGCGGGCACAGATACGCAGTATTTT
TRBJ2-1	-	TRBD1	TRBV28	CASSFNPNWGQEVNEQFF	TGTGCCAGCAGTTTCAATCCCAATTGGGGACAGGAGGTCAATGAGCAGTTCTTC
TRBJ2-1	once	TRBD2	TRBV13	CASSPLGGGDNEQFF	TGTGCCAGCAGCCCTCTCGGCGGGGGGGACAATGAGCAGTTCTTC
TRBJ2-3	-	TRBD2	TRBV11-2	CASSSAGGPSDTQYF	TGTGCCAGCAGCTCAGCGGGGGGGCCGTCAGATACGCAGTATTTT
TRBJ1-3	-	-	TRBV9	CASSANTGRNTIYF	TGTGCCAGCAGCGCCAACACAGGGCGAAACACCATATATTTT
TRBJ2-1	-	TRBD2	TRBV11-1	CASSLRTSGNLEQFF	TGTGCCAGCAGCTTACGGACTAGCGGGAACCTTGAGCAGTTCTTC
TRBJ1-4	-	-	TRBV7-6	CASSPRVSNEEKLFF	TGTGCCAGCAGCCCCAGGGTCAGCAACGAGGAAAAACTGTTTTTT
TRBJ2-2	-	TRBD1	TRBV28	CASSPGQGAGELFF	TGTGCCAGCAGTCCGGGACAGGGAGCCGGGGAGCTGTTTTTT
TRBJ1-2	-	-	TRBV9	CASSVAPVYGYTF	TGTGCCAGCAGCGTAGCCCCAGTCTATGGCTACACCTTC
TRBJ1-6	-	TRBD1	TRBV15	CATSPRRDRVNSPLHF	TGTGCCACCAGTCCCCGCCGGGACAGGGTTAATTCACCCCTCCACTTT
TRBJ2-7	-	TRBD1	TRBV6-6	CASSYSARGQGNEQYF	TGTGCCAGCAGTTACTCCGCCCGGGGACAGGGGAACGAGCAGTACTTC
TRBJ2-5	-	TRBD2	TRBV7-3	CASSLTSGGAQETQYF	TGTGCCAGCAGCTTGACCAGCGGGGGGGCTCAAGAGACCCAGTACTTC
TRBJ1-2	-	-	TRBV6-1	CASSVDGLYGYTF	TGTGCCAGCAGTGTCGACGGACTATATGGCTACACCTTC
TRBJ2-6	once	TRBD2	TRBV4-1	CASSSLTSGLSSGANVLTF	TGCGCCAGCAGCTCCTTGACTAGCGGCCTCTCCTCTGGGGCCAACGTCCTGACTTTC
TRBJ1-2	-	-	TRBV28	CASSSRPPYGYTF	TGTGCCAGCAGTTCTAGGCCTCCCTATGGCTACACCTTC
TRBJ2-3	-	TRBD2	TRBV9	CASSVAGGFTDTQYF	TGTGCCAGCAGCGTAGCGGGGGGTTTCACAGATACGCAGTATTTT
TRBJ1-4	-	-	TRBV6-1	CATTTLRATNEKLFF	TGTGCCACTACCACGCTCAGGGCCACTAATGAAAAACTGTTTTTT
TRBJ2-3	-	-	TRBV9	CASSVEGGALTDTQYF	TGTGCCAGCAGCGTAGAGGGGGGGGCTCTCACAGATACGCAGTATTTT
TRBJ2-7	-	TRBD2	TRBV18	CASSPPGLAGLYEQYF	TGTGCCAGCTCACCACCGGGACTAGCGGGGTTGTACGAGCAGTACTTC
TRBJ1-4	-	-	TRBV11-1	CASSPGQPTEKLFF	TGTGCCAGCAGCCCAGGACAGCCAACCGAAAAACTGTTTTTT
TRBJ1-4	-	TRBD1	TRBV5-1	CASSLGTGGNEKLFF	TGCGCCAGCAGCTTAGGGACAGGAGGAAATGAAAAACTGTTTTTT
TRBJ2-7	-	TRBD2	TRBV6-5	CASSGLAGGGEQYF	TGTGCCAGCAGTGGACTAGCGGGAGGAGGTGAGCAGTACTTC
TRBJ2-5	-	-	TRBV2	CASSARGRETQYF	TGTGCCAGCAGCGCCAGGGGTCGAGAGACCCAGTACTTC
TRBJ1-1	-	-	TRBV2	CASSVGVNTEAFF	TGTGCCAGCAGTGTTGGAGTAAACACTGAAGCTTTCTTT
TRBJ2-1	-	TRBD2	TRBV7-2	CASSPTATSPYNEQFF	TGTGCCAGCAGCCCAACCGCGACTAGCCCCTACAATGAGCAGTTCTTC
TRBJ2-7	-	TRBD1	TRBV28	CASSRTGGSYEQYF	TGTGCCAGCAGTAGGACAGGGGGGTCCTACGAGCAGTACTTC
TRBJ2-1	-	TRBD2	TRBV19	CASSYRLAGGKNEQFF	TGTGCCAGTAGCTATAGACTAGCGGGAGGGAAGAATGAGCAGTTCTTC
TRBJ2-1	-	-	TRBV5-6	CASSSDWGDSQYDEQFF	TGTGCCAGCAGCTCTGATTGGGGGGACAGCCAGTACGATGAGCAGTTCTTC
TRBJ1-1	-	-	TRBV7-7	CASSPSDMNTEAFF	TGTGCTAGCAGCCCGTCGGACATGAACACTGAAGCTTTCTTT
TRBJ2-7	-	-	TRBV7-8	CASSLGSGPYEQYF	TGTGCCAGCAGCTTAGGGAGCGGGCCCTACGAGCAGTACTTC